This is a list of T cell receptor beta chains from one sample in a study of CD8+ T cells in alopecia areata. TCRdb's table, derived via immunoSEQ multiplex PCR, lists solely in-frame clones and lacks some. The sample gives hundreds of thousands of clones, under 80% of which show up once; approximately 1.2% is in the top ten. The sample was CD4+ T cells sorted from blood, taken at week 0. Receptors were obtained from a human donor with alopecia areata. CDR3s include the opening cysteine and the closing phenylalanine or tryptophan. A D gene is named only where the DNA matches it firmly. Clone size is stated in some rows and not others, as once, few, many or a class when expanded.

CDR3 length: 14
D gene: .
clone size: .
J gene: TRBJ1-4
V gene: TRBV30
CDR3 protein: CAWSPGLDNEKLFF
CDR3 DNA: TGTGCCTGGAGTCCCGGACTCGATAATGAAAAACTGTTTTTT

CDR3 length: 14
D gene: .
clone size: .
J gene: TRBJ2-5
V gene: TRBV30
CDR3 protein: CAWSVQGSQETQYF
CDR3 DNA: TGTGCCTGGAGTGTACAAGGGTCCCAAGAGACCCAGTACTTC

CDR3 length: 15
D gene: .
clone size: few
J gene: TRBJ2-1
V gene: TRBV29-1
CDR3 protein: CSVEGSGFSYNEQFF
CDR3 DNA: TGCAGCGTTGAGGGTAGCGGCTTCTCCTACAATGAGCAGTTCTTC

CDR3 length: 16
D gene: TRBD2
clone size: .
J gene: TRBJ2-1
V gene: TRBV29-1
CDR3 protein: CSVTSGGAGSYNEQFF
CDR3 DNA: TGCAGCGTGACTAGCGGGGGGGCCGGGTCCTACAATGAGCAGTTCTTC

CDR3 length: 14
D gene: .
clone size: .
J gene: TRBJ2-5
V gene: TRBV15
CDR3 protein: CATSRVVTQETQYF
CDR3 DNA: TGTGCCACCAGCAGAGTCGTGACCCAAGAGACCCAGTACTTC

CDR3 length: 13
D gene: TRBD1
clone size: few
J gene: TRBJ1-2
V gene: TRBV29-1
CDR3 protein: CSVLGTGGYGYTF
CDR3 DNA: TGCAGCGTCCTCGGGACAGGAGGCTATGGCTACACCTTC

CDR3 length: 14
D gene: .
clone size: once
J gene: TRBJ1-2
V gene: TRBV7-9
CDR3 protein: CASSPTGPNYGYTF
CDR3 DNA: TGTGCCAGCAGCCCCACAGGGCCTAACTATGGCTACACCTTC

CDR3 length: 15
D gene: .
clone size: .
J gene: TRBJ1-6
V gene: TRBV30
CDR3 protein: CAWKGPQRYNSPLHF
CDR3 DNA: TGTGCCTGGAAGGGGCCACAGCGCTATAATTCACCCCTCCACTTT

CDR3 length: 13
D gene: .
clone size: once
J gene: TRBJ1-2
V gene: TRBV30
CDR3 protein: CAWSGDIMDGYTF
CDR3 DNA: TGTGCCTGGAGTGGGGACATCATGGATGGCTACACCTTC

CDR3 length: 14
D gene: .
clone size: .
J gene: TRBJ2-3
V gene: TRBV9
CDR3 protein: CASSVETSTDTQYF
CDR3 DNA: TGTGCCAGCAGCGTAGAAACTAGCACAGATACGCAGTATTTT

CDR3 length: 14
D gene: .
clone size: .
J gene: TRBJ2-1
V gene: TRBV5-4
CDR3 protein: CASSHAGLINEQFF
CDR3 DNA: TGTGCCAGCAGCCATGCCGGACTAATCAATGAGCAGTTCTTC

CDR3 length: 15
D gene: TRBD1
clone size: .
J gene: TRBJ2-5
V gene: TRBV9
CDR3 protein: CASSIQGQGQETQYF
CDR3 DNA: TGTGCCAGCAGTATACAAGGACAGGGTCAAGAGACCCAGTACTTC

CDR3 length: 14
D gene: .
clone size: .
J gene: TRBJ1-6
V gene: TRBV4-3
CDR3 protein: CASSPARVRGPLHF
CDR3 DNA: TGCGCCAGCAGCCCGGCGAGGGTCCGGGGCCCCCTCCACTTT

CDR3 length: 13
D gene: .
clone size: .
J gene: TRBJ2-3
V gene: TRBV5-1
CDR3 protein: CASSLRDQDTQYF
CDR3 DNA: TGCGCCAGCAGCTTGAGGGACCAAGATACGCAGTATTTT

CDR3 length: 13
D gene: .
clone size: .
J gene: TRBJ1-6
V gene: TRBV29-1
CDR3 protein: CSVGVRENSPLHF
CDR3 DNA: TGCAGCGTTGGAGTCAGAGAGAATTCACCCCTCCACTTT

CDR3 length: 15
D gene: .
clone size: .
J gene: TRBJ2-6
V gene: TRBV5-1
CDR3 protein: CASSPAVSGANVLTF
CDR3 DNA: TGCGCCAGCAGCCCCGCTGTCTCTGGGGCCAACGTCCTGACTTTC

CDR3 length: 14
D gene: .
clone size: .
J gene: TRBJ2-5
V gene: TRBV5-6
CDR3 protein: CASSFWPRGETQYF
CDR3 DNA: TGTGCCAGCAGCTTTTGGCCAAGGGGAGAGACCCAGTACTTC

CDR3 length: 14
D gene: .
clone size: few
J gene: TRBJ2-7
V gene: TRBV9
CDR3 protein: CASSVGGDSYEQYF
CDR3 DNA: TGTGCCAGCAGCGTAGGCGGGGACAGCTACGAGCAGTACTTC

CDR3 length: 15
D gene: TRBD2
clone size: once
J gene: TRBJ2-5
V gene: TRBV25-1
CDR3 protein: CASSLPSGGAETQYF
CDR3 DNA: TGTGCCAGCAGTCTGCCCAGCGGGGGGGCAGAGACCCAGTACTTC

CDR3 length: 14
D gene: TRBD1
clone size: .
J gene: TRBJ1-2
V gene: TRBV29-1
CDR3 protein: CSEMDRELNYGYTF
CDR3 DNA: TGCAGCGAAATGGACAGGGAACTTAACTATGGCTACACCTTC

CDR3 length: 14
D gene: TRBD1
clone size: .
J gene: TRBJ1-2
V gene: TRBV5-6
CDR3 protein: CASSTNRDRVGYTF
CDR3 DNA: TGTGCCAGCAGCACTAACCGGGACAGGGTTGGCTACACCTTC

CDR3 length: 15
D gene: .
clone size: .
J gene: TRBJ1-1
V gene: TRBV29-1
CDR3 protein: CSVAGHPRGNTEAFF
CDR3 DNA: TGCAGCGTTGCGGGACACCCAAGGGGGAACACTGAAGCTTTCTTT

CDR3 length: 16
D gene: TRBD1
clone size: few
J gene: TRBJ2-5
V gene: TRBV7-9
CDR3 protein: CASSFETGGPKRTQYF
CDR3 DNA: TGTGCCAGCAGCTTTGAGACAGGGGGACCAAAGAGAACCCAGTACTTC

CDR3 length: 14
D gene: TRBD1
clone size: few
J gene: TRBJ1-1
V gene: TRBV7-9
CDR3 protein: CASSTQGALTEAFF
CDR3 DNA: TGTGCCAGCAGCACACAGGGGGCCTTGACTGAAGCTTTCTTT

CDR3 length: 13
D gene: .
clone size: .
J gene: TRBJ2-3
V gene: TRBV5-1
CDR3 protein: CASTPSRADTQYF
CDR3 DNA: TGCGCCAGCACCCCGTCCCGAGCAGATACGCAGTATTTT

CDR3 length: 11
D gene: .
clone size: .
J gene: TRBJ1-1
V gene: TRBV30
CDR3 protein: CAHDWDTEAFF
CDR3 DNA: TGTGCCCACGACTGGGACACTGAAGCTTTCTTT

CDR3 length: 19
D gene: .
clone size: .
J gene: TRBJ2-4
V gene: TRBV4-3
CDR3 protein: CASSQEFVRTPLHKNIQYF
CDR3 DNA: TGCGCCAGCAGCCAAGAGTTCGTAAGGACCCCGCTTCACAAAAACATTCAGTACTTC

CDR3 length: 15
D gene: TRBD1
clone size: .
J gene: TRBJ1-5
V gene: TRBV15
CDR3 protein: CATSRGGGGSQPQHF
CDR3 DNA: TGTGCCACCAGCAGAGGAGGAGGGGGCAGTCAGCCCCAGCATTTT

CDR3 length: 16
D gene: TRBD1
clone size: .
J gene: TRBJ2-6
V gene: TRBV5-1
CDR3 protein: CASSSQGNSGANVLTF
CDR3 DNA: TGCGCCAGTTCCTCACAGGGGAACTCTGGGGCCAACGTCCTGACTTTC

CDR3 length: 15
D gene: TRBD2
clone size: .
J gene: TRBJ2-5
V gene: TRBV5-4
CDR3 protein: CASSLGTSGEETQYF
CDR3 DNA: TGTGCCAGCAGCTTGGGGACTAGCGGGGAAGAGACCCAGTACTTC

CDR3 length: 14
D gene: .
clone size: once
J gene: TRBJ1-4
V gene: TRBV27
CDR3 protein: CASSPRNPNEKLFF
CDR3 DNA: TGTGCCAGCAGTCCCCGGAATCCTAATGAAAAACTGTTTTTT

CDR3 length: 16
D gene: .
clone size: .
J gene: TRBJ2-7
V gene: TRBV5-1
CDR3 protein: CASSLASTVISYEQYF
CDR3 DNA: TGCGCCAGCAGCTTGGCCAGTACGGTAATCTCCTACGAGCAGTACTTC

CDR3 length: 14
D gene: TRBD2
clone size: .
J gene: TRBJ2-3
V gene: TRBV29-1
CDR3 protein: CSLGLAASRDTQYF
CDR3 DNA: TGCAGCTTGGGACTAGCGGCCTCACGGGATACGCAGTATTTT

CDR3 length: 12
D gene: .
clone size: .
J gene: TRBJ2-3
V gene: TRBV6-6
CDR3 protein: CASRIITDTQYF
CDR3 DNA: TGTGCCAGCAGGATTATCACAGATACGCAGTATTTT

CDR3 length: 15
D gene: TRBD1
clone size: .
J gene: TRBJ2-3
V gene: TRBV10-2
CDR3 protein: CASSGGQGSRDTQYF
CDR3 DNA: TGCGCCAGCAGTGGGGGACAGGGCTCCAGAGATACGCAGTATTTT

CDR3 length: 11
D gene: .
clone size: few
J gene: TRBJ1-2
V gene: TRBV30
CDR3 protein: CASAGGHGYTF
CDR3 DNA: TGTGCCTCCGCCGGGGGGCATGGCTACACCTTC

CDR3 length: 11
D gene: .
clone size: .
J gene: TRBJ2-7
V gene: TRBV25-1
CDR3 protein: CASSERYEQYF
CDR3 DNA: TGTGCCAGCAGTGAACGATACGAGCAGTACTTC

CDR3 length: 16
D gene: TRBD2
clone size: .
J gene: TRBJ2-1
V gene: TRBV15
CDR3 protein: CATSSPSSGGYNEQFF
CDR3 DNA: TGTGCCACCAGCAGTCCTTCTAGCGGGGGGTACAATGAGCAGTTCTTC

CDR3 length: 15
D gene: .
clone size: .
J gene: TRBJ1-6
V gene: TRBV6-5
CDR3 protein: CASSPRTVDNSPLHF
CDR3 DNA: TGTGCCAGCAGTCCCCGGACCGTCGATAATTCACCCCTCCACTTT

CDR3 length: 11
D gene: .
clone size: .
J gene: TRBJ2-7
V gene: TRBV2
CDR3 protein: CASSEYGEQYF
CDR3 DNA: TGTGCCAGCAGTGAATACGGCGAGCAGTACTTC

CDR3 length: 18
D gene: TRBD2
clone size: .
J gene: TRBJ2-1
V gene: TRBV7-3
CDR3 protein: CASSPPGLAGGPYNEQFF
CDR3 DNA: TGTGCCAGCAGCCCACCGGGACTAGCGGGGGGGCCCTACAATGAGCAGTTCTTC

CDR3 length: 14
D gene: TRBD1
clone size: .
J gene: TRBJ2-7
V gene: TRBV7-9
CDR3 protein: CASSRDRGLGEQYF
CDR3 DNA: TGTGCCAGCAGCCGGGACAGGGGGCTAGGCGAGCAGTACTTC

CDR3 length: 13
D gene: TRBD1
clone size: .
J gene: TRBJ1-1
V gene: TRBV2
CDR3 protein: CASRTGINTEAFF
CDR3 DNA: TGTGCCAGCAGGACAGGGATCAACACTGAAGCTTTCTTT

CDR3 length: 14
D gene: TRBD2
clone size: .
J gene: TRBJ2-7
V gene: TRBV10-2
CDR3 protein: CASSKDSGGGEQYF
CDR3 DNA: TGCGCCAGCAGTAAGGACAGCGGGGGGGGCGAGCAGTACTTC

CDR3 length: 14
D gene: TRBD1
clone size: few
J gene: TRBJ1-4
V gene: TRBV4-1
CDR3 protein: CASSQDRNNEKLFF
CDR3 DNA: TGCGCCAGCAGCCAGGACAGGAACAATGAAAAACTGTTTTTT

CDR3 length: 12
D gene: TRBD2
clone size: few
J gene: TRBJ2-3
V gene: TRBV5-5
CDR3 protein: CASSTTSGVLYF
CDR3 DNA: TGTGCCAGCAGCACGACTAGCGGGGTTTTGTATTTT

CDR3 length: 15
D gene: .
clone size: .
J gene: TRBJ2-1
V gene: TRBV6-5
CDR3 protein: CASSYYGGLNNEQFF
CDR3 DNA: TGTGCCAGCAGTTACTATGGCGGGTTGAACAATGAGCAGTTCTTC

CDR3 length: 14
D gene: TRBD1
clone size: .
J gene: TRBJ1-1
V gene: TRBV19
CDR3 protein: CASKSQGMNTEAFF
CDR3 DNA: TGTGCCAGTAAATCACAGGGGATGAACACTGAAGCTTTCTTT

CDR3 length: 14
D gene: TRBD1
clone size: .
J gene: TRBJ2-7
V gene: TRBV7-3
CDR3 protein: CASSFTGARGEQYF
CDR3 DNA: TGTGCCAGCAGCTTCACAGGGGCGAGGGGAGAGCAGTACTTC

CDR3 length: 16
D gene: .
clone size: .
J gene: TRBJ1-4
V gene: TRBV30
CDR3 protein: CAWSVRRRRGNEKLFF
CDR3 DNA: TGTGCCTGGAGTGTACGACGGCGAAGGGGTAATGAAAAACTGTTTTTT

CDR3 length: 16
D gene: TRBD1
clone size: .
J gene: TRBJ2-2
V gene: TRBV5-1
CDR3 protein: CASSPGQGANTGELFF
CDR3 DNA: TGCGCCAGCAGCCCCGGACAGGGGGCGAACACCGGGGAGCTGTTTTTT

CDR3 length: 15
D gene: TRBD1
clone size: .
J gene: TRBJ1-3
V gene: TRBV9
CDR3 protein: CASSPGQHSGNTIYF
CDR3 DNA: TGTGCCAGCAGCCCGGGACAGCACTCTGGAAACACCATATATTTT

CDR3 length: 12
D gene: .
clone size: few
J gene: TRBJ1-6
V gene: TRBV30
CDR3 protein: CAWSPQGAPLHF
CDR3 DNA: TGTGCCTGGAGTCCCCAAGGGGCACCCCTCCACTTT